These 11 T cell receptor beta chains came from one sample sequenced in a study of blood T cell repertoires in COVID-19 (dated by TCRdb to the early 2020s). Receptor libraries were prepared by the immunoSEQ multiplex PCR assay. What TCRdb holds here is the immuneACCESS table cut down to in-frame rearrangements. Part of the clones is not present; checked against another copy, under half of the missing clones reflect an unresolved V gene, and the others are unexplained. This sample holds some 190,000 clones; nearly 80% were observed only once. The biggest ten clones account for approximately 15% of the sample. Sequenced material: PBMCs or T cells enriched from blood (not recorded which). The source of these receptors is a man aged 60-69 years who had been exposed to COVID-19.

The chain recombines TRBV29-1 with TRBJ1-3; TRBD1 matches at 8 bases. This CDR3 contains 14 residues. V was clipped by 7 bases and J by 2 bases; unmatched bases: 7. Germline CDR1 SQVTM, CDR2 ANQGSEA. The CDR3 DNA follows: TGCAGCGCCACGTGGACAGGGACTGGAAACACCATATATTTT. Translating gives CSATWTGTGNTIYF.

Only one count was recorded for this clone. The chain couples TRBV6-5 to TRBJ2-7; D possibly corresponds to TRBD1 (6 bases). With 6 bases removed from V and 8 bases from J, the gap between germline ends came to 11 bases. The CDR3 has 11 amino acids. Germline V gene sequence: CDR1 MNHEY, CDR2 SVGAGI. The CDR3 region is CASSSGQKQYF. The CDR3 DNA reads TGTGCCAGCAGCTCGGGACAAAAGCAGTACTTC.

The chain combines TRBV7-8 with TRBJ1-2; D not resolved. The V and J ends lost 1 base and 4 bases respectively, with 10 bases between them. This CDR3 has 14 residues. Germline CDR1 and CDR2: SGHVS and FQNEAQ. The DNA of the CDR3 is TGTGCCAGCAGCTTAGGTGGAGGACCCTATGGCTACACCTTC. This gives the protein CASSLGGGPYGYTF. The whole variable domain, remainder taken from reference TRBV7-8 and TRBJ1-2, is GAGVSQSPRYKVAKRGQDVALRCDPISGHVSLFWYQQALGQGPEFLTYFQNEAQLDKSGLPSDRFFAERPEGSVSTLKIQRTQQEDSAVYLCASSLGGGPYGYTFGSGTRLTVV.

This chain uses TRBV5-6 with TRBJ2-1; D possibly corresponds to TRBD2 (5 bases). V was cut by 8 bases and J by 4 bases, with 13 bases left in between. Germline loops: CDR1 SGHDT, CDR2 YYEEEE. CDR3 length equals 13 residues. This chain's CDR3 is CASRRLWYNEQFF. CDR3 bases: TGTGCCAGTAGGAGGCTTTGGTACAATGAGCAGTTCTTC.

The chain uses TRBV20-1 and TRBJ1-2; tentatively, D is TRBD1 (6 bases). CDR1 and CDR2 (germline): DFQATT, SNEGSKA (reference sequence). CDR3 size: 14 residues. V was shortened by 3 bases and J by 3 bases, with 14 bases between the two germline ends. CDR3 nucleotides: TGCAGTGCTAGTCCGGGGGGCTTCGACTATGGCTACACCTTC. Amino acid sequence: CSASPGGFDYGYTF.

V is TRBV28 and J is TRBJ1-5; 8 bases agree with TRBD1. Germline V CDR1 and CDR2: MDHEN, SYDVKM. The CDR3 extends over 14 amino acids. The J segment lost 3 bases and the V segment lost 6 bases, leaving 4 bases of the junction unmatched. The DNA for the CDR3 is TGTGCCAGCAGAAGGACAGGGAACAATCAGCCCCAGCATTTT. Protein: CASRRTGNNQPQHF. Filled out from reference TRBV28 and TRBJ1-5, the complete variable domain reads DVKVTQSSRYLVKRTGEKVFLECVQDMDHENMFWYRQDPGLGLRLIYFSYDVKMKEKGDIPEGYSVSREKKERFSLILESASTNQTSMYLCASRRTGNNQPQHFGDGTRLSIL.

The chain couples TRBV9 to TRBJ2-2; tentative D call: TRBD1 (6 bases). The CDR3 loop spans 14 amino acids. V lost 5 bases and J lost 1, with 9 bases in between. Germline V lookup: CDR1 SGDLS, CDR2 YYNGEE. The DNA of the CDR3 is TGTGCCAGCAGGAGGGGGTGGAACACCGGGGAGCTGTTTTTT. Residues: CASRRGWNTGELFF.

The chain is built from TRBV6-5 and TRBJ1-5; TRBD1 matches 8 bases. There are 14 residues in the CDR3. Per germline, CDR1 MNHEY and CDR2 SVGAGI. Trimming removed 4 bases from V and 2 bases from J; junction bases left unmatched: 1. In nucleotides, the CDR3 is TGTGCCAGCAGTTCAGGGGGCGGCAATCAGCCCCAGCATTTT. Translated: CASSSGGGNQPQHF.

The chain couples TRBV6-5 to TRBJ2-7; 10 bases are a match to TRBD1. The CDR3 spans 16 residues. Germline assignment: CDR1 MNHEY and CDR2 SVGAGI. The ends lost 0 bases at V and 0 bases at J; junction bases unmatched: 2. DNA of the CDR3: TGTGCCAGCAGTTACTCGGGACAGGGGTTCTCCTACGAGCAGTACTTC. As protein: CASSYSGQGFSYEQYF.

This sequence joins TRBV29-1 and TRBJ2-4, with 9 nucleotides matching TRBD1. The V gene end was trimmed by 4 bases and the J gene end by 4 bases; junction bases not matched to a gene: 2. The CDR3 consists of 13 residues. The V gene's germline CDR1 is SQVTM and CDR2 ANQGSEA. CDR3 DNA sequence: TGCAGCGTTGCTGGGACAGGGAAAAACATTCAGTACTTC. It translates to CSVAGTGKNIQYF.

The chain links TRBV11-2 to TRBJ1-2; 7 nucleotides agree with TRBD1. CDR1 and CDR2 (germline): SGHAT, FQNNGV. This CDR3 contains 15 residues. V shed 0 bases, J shed 7 bases, and the junction held 8 bases outside the gene matches. CDR3 in amino acids: CASSLDRTGVAGYTF. Here the CDR3 DNA reads TGTGCCAGCAGCTTAGATCGTACAGGGGTAGCTGGCTACACCTTC.